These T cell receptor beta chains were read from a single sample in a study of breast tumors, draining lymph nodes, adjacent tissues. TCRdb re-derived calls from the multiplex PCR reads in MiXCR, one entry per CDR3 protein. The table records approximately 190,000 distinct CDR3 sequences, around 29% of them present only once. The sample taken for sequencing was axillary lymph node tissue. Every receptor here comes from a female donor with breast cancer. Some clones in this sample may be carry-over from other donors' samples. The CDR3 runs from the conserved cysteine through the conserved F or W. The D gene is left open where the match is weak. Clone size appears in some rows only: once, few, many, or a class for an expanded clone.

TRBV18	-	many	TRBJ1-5	CASSDGSRQPQHF	TGTGCCAGCTCAGACGGTTCTCGCCAGCCCCAGCATTTT
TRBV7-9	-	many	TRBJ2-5	CASSLAQGRETQYF	TGTGCCAGCAGCTTAGCCCAGGGGCGAGAGACCCAGTACTTC
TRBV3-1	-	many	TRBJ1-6	CASSQDEQSPLHF	TGTGCCAGCAGCCAAGATGAGCAGTCACCCCTCCACTTT
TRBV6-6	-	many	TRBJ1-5	CASSRLNQPQHF	TGTGCCAGCAGTCGCCTCAATCAGCCCCAGCATTTT
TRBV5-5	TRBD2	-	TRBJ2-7	CASSLADTGAYEQYF	TGTGCCAGCAGCCTAGCGGACACGGGGGCCTACGAGCAGTACTTC
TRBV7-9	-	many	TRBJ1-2	CASSLNPGRTYGYTF	TGTGCCAGCAGCTTAAACCCGGGTCGGACCTATGGCTACACCTTC
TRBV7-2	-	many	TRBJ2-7	CASSQTRVYEQYF	TGTGCCAGCAGCCAGACTAGAGTATACGAGCAGTACTTC
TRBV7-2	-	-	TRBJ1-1	CASSQDMSLGDTEAFF	TGCGCCAGCAGCCAAGATATGTCCCTGGGGGACACTGAAGCTTTCTTT
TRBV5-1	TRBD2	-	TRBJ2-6	CASRPTSGSGANVLTF	TGCGCCAGCAGACCAACTAGCGGATCTGGGGCCAACGTCCTGACTTTC
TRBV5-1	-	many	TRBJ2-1	CASSLDGGGAFNEQFF	TGCGCCAGCAGCTTGGACGGGGGCGGGGCCTTCAATGAGCAGTTCTTC
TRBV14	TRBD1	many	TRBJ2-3	CASPGQGPDTQYF	TGTGCCAGCCCCGGACAGGGACCAGATACGCAGTATTTT
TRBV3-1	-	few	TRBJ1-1	CASSQRGTEAFF	TGTGCCAGCAGCCAAAGGGGCACTGAAGCTTTCTTT
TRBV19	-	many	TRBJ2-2	CASSTSRGTGELFF	TGTGCCAGTAGTACCTCCCGGGGGACCGGGGAGCTGTTTTTT
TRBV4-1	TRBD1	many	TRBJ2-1	CASSPKATGVIGEQFF	TGCGCCAGCAGCCCTAAAGCGACAGGGGTCATCGGTGAGCAGTTCTTC
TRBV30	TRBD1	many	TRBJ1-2	CAWSTGTGVPTF	TGTGCCTGGAGTACCGGGACAGGGGTTCCCACCTTC
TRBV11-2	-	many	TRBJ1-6	CASSPSRSGGNSPLHF	TGTGCCAGCAGCCCCTCCAGGTCCGGGGGGAATTCACCCCTCCACTTT
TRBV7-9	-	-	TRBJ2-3	CASSLDKGSTDTQYF	TGTGCCAGCAGCTTAGATAAGGGGAGCACAGATACGCAGTATTTT
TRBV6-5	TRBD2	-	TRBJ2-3	CASSRSLLAGTPDTQYF	TGTGCCAGCAGCCGTAGTCTCCTAGCGGGGACGCCAGATACGCAGTATTTT
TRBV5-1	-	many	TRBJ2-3	CASSPGTSPDTQYF	TGCGCCAGCAGCCCGGGGACATCTCCAGATACGCAGTATTTT
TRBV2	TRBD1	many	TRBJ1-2	CASSGDSLSLGTF	TGTGCCAGCAGTGGGGACAGCCTCTCCCTGGGGACCTTC
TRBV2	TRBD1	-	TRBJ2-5	CASSDRGTGETQYF	TGTGCCAGCAGTGACAGGGGGACCGGGGAGACCCAGTACTTC
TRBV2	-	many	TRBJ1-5	CASSAIGNQPQHF	TGTGCCAGCAGTGCAATCGGCAATCAGCCCCAGCATTTT
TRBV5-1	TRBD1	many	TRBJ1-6	CASSLGQGHSPLHF	TGCGCCAGCAGCTTGGGACAGGGGCATTCACCCCTCCACTTT
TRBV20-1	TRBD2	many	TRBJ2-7	CSARGGLGSYEQYF	TGCAGTGCTAGGGGAGGGTTGGGCTCCTACGAGCAGTACTTC
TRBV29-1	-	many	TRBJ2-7	CSVGETGFHEQYF	TGCAGCGTTGGGGAGACAGGTTTCCACGAGCAGTACTTC
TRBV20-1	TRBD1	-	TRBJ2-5	CSALGTGGGRETQYF	TGCAGTGCTCTCGGGACAGGTGGGGGGCGGGAGACCCAGTACTTC
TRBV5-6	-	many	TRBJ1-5	CASSLAGGLSNQPQHF	TGTGCCAGCAGCTTGGCCGGGGGGCTTAGCAATCAGCCCCAGCATTTT
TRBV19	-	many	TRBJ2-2	CASWGQGVNTGELFF	TGTGCCAGTTGGGGGCAGGGAGTAAACACCGGGGAGCTGTTTTTT
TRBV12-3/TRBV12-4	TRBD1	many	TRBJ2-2	CASTLKGLYRGLNTGELFF	TGTGCCAGCACCCTTAAGGGCCTATACAGGGGTCTTAACACCGGGGAGCTGTTTTTT
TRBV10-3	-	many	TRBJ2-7	CAISESSYEQYF	TGTGCCATCAGTGAGTCCTCCTACGAGCAGTACTTC
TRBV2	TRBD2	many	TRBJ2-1	CASTLLAGGPGEQFF	TGTGCCAGCACCCTGCTGGCGGGAGGGCCAGGTGAGCAGTTCTTC